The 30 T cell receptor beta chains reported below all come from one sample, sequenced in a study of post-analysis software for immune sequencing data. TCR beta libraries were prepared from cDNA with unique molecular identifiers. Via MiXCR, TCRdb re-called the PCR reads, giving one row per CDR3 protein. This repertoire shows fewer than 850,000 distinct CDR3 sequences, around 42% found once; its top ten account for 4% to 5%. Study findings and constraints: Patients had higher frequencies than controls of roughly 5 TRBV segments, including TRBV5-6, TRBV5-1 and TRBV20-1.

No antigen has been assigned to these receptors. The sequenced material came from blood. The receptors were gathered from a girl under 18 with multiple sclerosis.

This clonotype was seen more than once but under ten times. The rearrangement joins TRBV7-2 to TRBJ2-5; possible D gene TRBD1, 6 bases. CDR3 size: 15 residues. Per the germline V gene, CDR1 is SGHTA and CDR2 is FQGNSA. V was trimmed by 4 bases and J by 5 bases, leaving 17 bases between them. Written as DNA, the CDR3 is TGTGCCAGCAGCTCCGAACCGACAGGCGTGGAGACCCAGTACTTC. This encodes CASSSEPTGVETQYF.

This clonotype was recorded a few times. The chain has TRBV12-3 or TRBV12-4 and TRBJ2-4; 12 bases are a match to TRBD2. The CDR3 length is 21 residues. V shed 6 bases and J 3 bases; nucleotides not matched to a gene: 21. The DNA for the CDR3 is TGTGCCAGCAGCCATGGTCGGGGGTGGCTAGCGGGAGGGATAAACAAAAACATTCAGTACTTC. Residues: CASSHGRGWLAGGINKNIQYF.

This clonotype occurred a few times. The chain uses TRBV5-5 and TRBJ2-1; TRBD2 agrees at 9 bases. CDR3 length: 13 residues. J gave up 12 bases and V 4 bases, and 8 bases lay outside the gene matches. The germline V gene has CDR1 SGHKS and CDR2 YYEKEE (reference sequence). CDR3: CASSVTGTSRQFF. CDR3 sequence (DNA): TGTGCCAGCAGCGTAACCGGGACTAGCCGGCAGTTCTTC.

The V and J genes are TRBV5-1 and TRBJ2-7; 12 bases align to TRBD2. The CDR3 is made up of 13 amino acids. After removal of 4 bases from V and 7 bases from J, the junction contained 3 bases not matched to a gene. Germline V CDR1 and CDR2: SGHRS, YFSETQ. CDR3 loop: CASSVGLAGEQYF. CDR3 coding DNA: TGCGCCAGCAGCGTCGGACTAGCGGGAGAGCAGTACTTC.

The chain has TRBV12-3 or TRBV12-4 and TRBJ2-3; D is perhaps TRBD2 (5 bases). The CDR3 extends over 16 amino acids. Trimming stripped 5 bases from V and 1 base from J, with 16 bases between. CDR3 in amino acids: CASSPTVFGGTDTQYF. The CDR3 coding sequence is TGTGCCAGCAGTCCAACCGTTTTCGGGGGCACAGATACGCAGTATTTT.

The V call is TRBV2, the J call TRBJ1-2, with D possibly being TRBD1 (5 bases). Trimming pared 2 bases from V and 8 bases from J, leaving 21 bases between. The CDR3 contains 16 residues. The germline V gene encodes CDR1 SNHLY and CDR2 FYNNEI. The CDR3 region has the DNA TGTGCCAGCAGTGAAAGGCCCAGGGCTTCTTCGTGGGGCTACACCTTC. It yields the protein CASSERPRASSWGYTF.

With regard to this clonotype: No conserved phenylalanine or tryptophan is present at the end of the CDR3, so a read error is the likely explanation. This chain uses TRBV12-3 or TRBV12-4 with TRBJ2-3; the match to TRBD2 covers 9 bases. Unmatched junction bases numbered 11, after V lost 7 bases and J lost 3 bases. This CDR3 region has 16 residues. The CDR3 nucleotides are TGTGCCAGCAATCTTTTGGCGGGAGGGCCGACAGATACGCAGTATTCT. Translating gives CASNLLAGGPTDTQYS.

CDR3 amino acids: CSARGETAPSGAFF. The CDR3 DNA reads as TGCAGTGCTAGAGGCGAGACAGCTCCCTCGGGGGCTTTCTTT. The chain uses TRBV20-1 and TRBJ1-1, with D maybe TRBD1 (5 bases). The V end was cut by 1 base, the J end by 11 bases, with 20 bases between. CDR1 DFQATT and CDR2 SNEGSKA come from the germline V gene (reference sequence). The CDR3 runs to 14 residues.

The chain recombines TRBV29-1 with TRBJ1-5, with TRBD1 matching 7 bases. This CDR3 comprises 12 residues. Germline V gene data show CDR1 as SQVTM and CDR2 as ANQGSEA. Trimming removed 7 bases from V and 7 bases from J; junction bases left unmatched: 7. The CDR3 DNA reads TGCAGCGAAGACAGGGTCGGGCAGCCCCAGCATTTT. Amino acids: CSEDRVGQPQHF.

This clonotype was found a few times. The CDR3 coding sequence is TGCAGCGTCCTGGTTTCAGATACGCAGTATTTT. The encoded protein is CSVLVSDTQYF. The J gene is TRBJ2-3, the V gene TRBV29-1; D not resolved. This CDR3 region has 11 residues. Germline V gene data show CDR1 as SQVTM and CDR2 as ANQGSEA. V lost 6 bases and J 4 bases, leaving 8 bases between the germline ends.

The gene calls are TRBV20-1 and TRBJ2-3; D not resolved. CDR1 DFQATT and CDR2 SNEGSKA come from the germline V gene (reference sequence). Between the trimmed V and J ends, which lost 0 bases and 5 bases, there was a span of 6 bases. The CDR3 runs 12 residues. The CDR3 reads CSARDWEDTQYF. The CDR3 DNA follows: TGCAGTGCTAGAGATTGGGAAGATACGCAGTATTTT.

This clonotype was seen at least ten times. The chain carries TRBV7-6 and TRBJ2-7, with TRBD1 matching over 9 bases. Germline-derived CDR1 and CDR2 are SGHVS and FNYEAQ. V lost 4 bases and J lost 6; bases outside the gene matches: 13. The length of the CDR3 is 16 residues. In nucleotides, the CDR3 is TGTGCCAGCAGCTCCCAACCCGGGACAGGGTTGAGCGAGCAGTACTTC. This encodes CASSSQPGTGLSEQYF.

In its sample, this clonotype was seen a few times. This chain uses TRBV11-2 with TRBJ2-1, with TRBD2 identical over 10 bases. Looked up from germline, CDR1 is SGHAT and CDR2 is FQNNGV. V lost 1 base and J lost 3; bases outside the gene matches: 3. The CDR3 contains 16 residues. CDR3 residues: CASSLGLAGVYNEQFF. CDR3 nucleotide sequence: TGTGCCAGCAGCTTAGGGCTAGCGGGAGTCTACAATGAGCAGTTCTTC.

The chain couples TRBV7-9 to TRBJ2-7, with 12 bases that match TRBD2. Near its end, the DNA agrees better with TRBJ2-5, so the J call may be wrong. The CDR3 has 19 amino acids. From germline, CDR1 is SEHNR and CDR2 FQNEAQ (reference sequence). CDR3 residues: CASSKLDITTGLAGETQYF. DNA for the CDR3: TGTGCCAGCAGCAAGCTGGACATCACGACGGGACTAGCGGGAGAGACCCAGTACTTC.

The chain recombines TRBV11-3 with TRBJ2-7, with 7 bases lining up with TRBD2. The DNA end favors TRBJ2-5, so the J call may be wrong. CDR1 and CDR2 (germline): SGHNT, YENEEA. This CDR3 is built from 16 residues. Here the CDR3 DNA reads TGTGCCAGCAGCTTACGTGGCGGGAGCGGTGGAGAGACCCAGTACTTC. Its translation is CASSLRGGSGGETQYF.

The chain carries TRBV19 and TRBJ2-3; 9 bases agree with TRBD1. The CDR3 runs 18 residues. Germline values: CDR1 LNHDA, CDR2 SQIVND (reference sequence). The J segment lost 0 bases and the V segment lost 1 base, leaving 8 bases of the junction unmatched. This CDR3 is CASSIALSGTGSTDTQYF. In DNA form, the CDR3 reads TGTGCCAGTAGTATAGCCCTCTCCGGGACAGGGAGCACAGATACGCAGTATTTT.

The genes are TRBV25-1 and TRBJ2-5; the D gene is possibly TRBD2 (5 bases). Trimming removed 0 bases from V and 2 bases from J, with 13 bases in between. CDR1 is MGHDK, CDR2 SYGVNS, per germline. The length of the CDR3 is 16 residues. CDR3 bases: TGTGCCAGCAGTGAATATGTACAAGGCGGGCAAGAGACCCAGTACTTC. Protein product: CASSEYVQGGQETQYF.

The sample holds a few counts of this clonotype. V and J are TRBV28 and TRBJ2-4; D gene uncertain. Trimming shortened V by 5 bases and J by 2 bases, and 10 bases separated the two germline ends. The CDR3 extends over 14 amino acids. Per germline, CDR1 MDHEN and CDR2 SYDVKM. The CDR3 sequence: CASSAVGSKNIQYF. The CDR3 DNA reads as TGTGCCAGCAGTGCTGTAGGTTCCAAAAACATTCAGTACTTC.

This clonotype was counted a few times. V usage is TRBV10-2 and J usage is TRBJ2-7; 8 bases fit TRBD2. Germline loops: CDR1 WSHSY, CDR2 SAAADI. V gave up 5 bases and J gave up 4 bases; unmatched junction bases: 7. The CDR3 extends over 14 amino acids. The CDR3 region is CASSTGLAGYEQYF. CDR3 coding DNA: TGCGCCAGCAGTACCGGACTAGCTGGGTACGAGCAGTACTTC.

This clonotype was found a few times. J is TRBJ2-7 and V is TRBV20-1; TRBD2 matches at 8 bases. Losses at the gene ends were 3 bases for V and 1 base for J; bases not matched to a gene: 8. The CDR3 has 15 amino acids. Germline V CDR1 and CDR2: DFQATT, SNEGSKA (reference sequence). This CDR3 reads CSASPLAGGSYEQYF. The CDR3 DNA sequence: TGCAGTGCTAGCCCTTTGGCGGGAGGTTCCTACGAGCAGTACTTC.

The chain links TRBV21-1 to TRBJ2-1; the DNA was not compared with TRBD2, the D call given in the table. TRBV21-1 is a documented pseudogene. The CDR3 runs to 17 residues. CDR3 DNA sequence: TGTGCCAGCAGCAAAGTTATTATGGAGCGGGAGTACAATGAGCAGTTCTTC. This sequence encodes CASSKVIMEREYNEQFF.

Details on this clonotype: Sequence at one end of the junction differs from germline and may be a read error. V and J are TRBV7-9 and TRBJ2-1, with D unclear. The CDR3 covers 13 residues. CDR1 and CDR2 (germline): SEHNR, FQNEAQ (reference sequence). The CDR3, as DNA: TGTGTCAGCAGCTTAGCCCCATACAATGAGCAGTTCTTC. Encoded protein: CVSSLAPYNEQFF.

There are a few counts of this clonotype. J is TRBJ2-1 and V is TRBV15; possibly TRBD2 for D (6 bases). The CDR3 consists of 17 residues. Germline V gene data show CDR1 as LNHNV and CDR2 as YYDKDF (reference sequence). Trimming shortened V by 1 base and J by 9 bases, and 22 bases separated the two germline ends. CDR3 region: CATSRGLVSGSGPEQFF. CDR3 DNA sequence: TGTGCCACCAGCAGAGGTTTAGTCAGCGGGTCCGGACCTGAGCAGTTCTTC. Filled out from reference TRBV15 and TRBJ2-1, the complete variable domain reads DAMVIQNPRYQVTQFGKPVTLSCSQTLNHNVMYWYQQKSSQAPKLLFHYYDKDFNNEADTPDNFQSRRPNTSFCFLDIRSPGLGDTAMYLCATSRGLVSGSGPEQFFGPGTRLTVL.

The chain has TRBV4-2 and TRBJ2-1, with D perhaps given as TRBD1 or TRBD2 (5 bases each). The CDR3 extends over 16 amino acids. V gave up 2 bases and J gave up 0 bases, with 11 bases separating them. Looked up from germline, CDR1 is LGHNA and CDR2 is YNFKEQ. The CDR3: CASSQLLGGSYNEQFF. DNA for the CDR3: TGTGCCAGCAGCCAACTGCTTGGGGGCTCCTACAATGAGCAGTTCTTC.

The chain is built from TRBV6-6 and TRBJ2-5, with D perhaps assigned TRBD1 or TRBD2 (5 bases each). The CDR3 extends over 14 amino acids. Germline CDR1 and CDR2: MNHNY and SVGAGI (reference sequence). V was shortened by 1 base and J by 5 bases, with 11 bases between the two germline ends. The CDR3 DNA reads TGTGCCAGCAGTTACTGGGACGGGCATGAGACCCAGTACTTC. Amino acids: CASSYWDGHETQYF.

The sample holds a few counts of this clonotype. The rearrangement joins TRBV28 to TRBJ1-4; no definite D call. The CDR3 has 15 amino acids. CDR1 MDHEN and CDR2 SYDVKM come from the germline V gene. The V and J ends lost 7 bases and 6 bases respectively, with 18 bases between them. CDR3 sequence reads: CASTLGGWADEKLFF. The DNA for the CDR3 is TGTGCCAGCACCCTAGGCGGTTGGGCGGATGAAAAACTGTTTTTT. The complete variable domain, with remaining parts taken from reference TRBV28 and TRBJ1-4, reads DVKVTQSSRYLVKRTGEKVFLECVQDMDHENMFWYRQDPGLGLRLIYFSYDVKMKEKGDIPEGYSVSREKKERFSLILESASTNQTSMYLCASTLGGWADEKLFFGSGTQLSVL.

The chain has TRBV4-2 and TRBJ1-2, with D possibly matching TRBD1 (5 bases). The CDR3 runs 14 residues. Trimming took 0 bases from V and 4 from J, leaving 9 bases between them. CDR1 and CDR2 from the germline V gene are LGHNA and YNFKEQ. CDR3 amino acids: CASSQDVGTYGYTF. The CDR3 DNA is TGTGCCAGCAGCCAAGATGTGGGGACCTATGGCTACACCTTC.

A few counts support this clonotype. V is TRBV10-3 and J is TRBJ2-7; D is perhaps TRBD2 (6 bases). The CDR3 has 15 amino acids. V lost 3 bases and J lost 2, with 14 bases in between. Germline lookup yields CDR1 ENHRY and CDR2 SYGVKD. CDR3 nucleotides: TGTGCCATCAGTGAAGGAGGGGACCGAACCTACGAGCAGTACTTC. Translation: CAISEGGDRTYEQYF.

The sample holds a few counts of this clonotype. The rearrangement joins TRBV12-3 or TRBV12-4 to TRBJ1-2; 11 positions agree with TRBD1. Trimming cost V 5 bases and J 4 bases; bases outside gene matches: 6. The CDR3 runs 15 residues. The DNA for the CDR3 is TGTGCCAGCAGTCCCGGGACAGGGGGTCTCTATGGCTACACCTTC. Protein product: CASSPGTGGLYGYTF.

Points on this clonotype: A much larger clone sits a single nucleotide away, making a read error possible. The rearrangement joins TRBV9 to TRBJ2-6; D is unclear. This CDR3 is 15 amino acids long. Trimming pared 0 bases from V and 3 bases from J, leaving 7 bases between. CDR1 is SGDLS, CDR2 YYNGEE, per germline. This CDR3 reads CASSVELHGANVLTF. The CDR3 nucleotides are TGTGCCAGCAGCGTAGAACTTCATGGGGCCAACGTCCTGACTTTC.